This entry lists 8 T cell receptor beta chains sequenced from one sample in a study of T-cell reconstitution after alpha-beta-depleted transplantation in children. The TCRbeta library was prepared with unique molecular identifiers. TCRdb reprocessed the PCR reads with MiXCR, giving one entry per CDR3 protein. The repertoire has under 140,000 distinct CDR3 sequences, 10% of them found once; the top ten carry around 8.2%. Sequenced here: PBMCs from the stem cell graft donor, sampled from the stem cell graft. The source of these receptors is a human donor who donated a stem cell graft to a child with acute lymphoblastic leukemia.

In the case of this clonotype: A much larger clone lies one base from this, so it may be a read error. The genes are TRBV4-1 and TRBJ2-4; D is perhaps TRBD1 (5 bases). V shed 1 base and J shed 11 bases, with 12 bases lying between them. Germline lookup yields CDR1 MGHRA and CDR2 YSYEKL. The CDR3 is made up of 13 amino acids. CDR3 sequence: CASSQVNRNLQYF. The CDR3, as DNA: TGCGCCAGCAGCCAAGTCAACAGGAACCTTCAGTACTTC.

This rearrangement joins TRBV5-1 to TRBJ2-7, with D unresolved. V lost 1 base and J 2 bases, leaving 13 bases between the germline ends. Germline loops: CDR1 SGHRS, CDR2 YFSETQ. This CDR3 is built from 15 residues. The CDR3 region is CASSLYSDRTYEQYF. Written as DNA, the CDR3 is TGCGCCAGCAGCTTGTATTCGGACCGAACCTACGAGCAGTACTTC.

This clonotype was counted many times. The chain links TRBV27 to TRBJ2-7, with D possibly TRBD2 on 6 matching bases. The CDR3 length is 15 residues. The V end was cut by 5 bases, the J end by 2 bases, with 16 bases between. The V gene's germline CDR1 is MNHEY and CDR2 SMNVEV (reference sequence). For the CDR3, the DNA is TGTGCCAGCAGTCACCTTTCCGGAGGGGCCTACGAGCAGTACTTC. As protein: CASSHLSGGAYEQYF.

This clonotype was seen repeatedly, ten times or more. The chain links TRBV7-8 to TRBJ2-7, with TRBD2 matching 10 bases. V gave up 5 bases and J gave up 3 bases; unmatched junction bases: 4. CDR3 length: 14 amino acids. Looked up from germline, CDR1 is SGHVS and CDR2 is FQNEAQ. DNA for the CDR3: TGTGCCAGCAGCCCCAGGACTAGCGGCTACGAGCAGTACTTC. This gives the protein CASSPRTSGYEQYF.

This clonotype was seen repeatedly, ten times or more. The V call is TRBV27, the J call TRBJ2-5, with no clear D. The CDR3 runs 12 residues. V lost 6 bases and J 4 bases, leaving 9 bases between the germline ends. The germline gives CDR1 MNHEY, CDR2 SMNVEV (reference sequence). In nucleotides, the CDR3 is TGTGCCAGCAGCAGGCCCGGAGAGACCCAGTACTTC. Encoded protein: CASSRPGETQYF.

At least ten counts were recorded for this clonotype. The gene calls are TRBV6-5 and TRBJ2-7; no clear D. In germline, CDR1 is MNHEY, CDR2 SVGAGI. Trimming stripped 0 bases from V and 2 bases from J, with 8 bases between. The CDR3 runs to 14 residues. CDR3 region: CASSYSGSPYEQYF. Written as DNA, the CDR3 is TGTGCCAGCAGTTACTCGGGCAGTCCCTACGAGCAGTACTTC.

In its sample, this clonotype was seen many times. J is TRBJ1-1 and V is TRBV5-1; weak D call: TRBD1 (5 bases). The CDR3 totals 15 residues. V lost 0 bases to trimming and J lost 6 bases, with 15 bases between them. Germline-derived CDR1 and CDR2 are SGHRS and YFSETQ. The CDR3 nucleotides read TGCGCCAGCAGCTTGGGCTTTTTGGGGCTGGCTGAAGCTTTCTTT. This gives the protein CASSLGFLGLAEAFF.

This clonotype was observed many times. The chain carries TRBV20-1 and TRBJ2-5; the match to TRBD2 covers 9 bases. CDR3 length: 16 amino acids. Germline V gene lookup returns CDR1 DFQATT and CDR2 SNEGSKA (reference sequence). The V and J ends lost 0 bases and 3 bases, in that order; junction bases with no gene match: 8. CDR3 coding DNA: TGCAGTGCTAGAGATGCCTCTAGCGGGACTAAAGAGACCCAGTACTTC. Translated, it gives CSARDASSGTKETQYF.